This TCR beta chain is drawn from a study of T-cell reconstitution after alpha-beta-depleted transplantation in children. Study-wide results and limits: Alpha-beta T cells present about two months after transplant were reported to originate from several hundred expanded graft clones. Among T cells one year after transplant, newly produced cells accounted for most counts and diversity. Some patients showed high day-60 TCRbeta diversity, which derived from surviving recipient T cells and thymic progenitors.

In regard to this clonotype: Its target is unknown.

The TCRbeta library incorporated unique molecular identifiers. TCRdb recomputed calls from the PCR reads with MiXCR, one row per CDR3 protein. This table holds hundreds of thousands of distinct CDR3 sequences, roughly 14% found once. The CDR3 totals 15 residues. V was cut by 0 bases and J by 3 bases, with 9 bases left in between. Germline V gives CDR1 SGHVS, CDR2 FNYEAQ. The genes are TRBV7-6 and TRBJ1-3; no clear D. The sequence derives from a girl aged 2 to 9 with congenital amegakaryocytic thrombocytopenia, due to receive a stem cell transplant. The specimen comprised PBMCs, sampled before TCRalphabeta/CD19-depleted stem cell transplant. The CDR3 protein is CASSLAIMSGNTIYF. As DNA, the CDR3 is TGTGCCAGCAGCTTAGCGATAATGAGTGGAAACACCATATATTTT. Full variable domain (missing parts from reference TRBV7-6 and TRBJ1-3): GAGVSQSPRYKVTKRGQDVALRCDPISGHVSLYWYRQALGQGPEFLTYFNYEAQQDKSGLPNDRFSAERPEGSISTLTIQRTEQRDSAMYRCASSLAIMSGNTIYFGEGSWLTVV.